The 21 T cell receptor beta chains reported below all come from one sample, sequenced in a study of Ad26.COV2.S vaccination and SARS-CoV-2 variants. Treatment here: roughly 18 received Ad26.COV2.S at low or high dose, single or two shots; about 5 received placebo; per-sample allocation not given. Vaccine and placebo recipients were sampled on day 63 after the first injection. The repertoire was sequenced with immunoSEQ multiplex PCR; TCRdb's copy has only in-frame clones and lacks some. Of about 430,000 clones listed, 80% to 95% are singletons. The specimen was peripheral blood, collected in a trial of Ad26.COV2.S vaccine versus placebo. The source is a person aged 18-60 years who received the Ad26.COV2.S COVID-19 vaccine or a placebo.

V and J are TRBV29-1 and TRBJ1-5; D uncertain. This CDR3 comprises 13 residues. Germline V gene data show CDR1 as SQVTM and CDR2 as ANQGSEA. Trimming pared 4 bases from V and 6 bases from J, leaving 13 bases between. The CDR3 reads CSVGNLAGQPQHF. CDR3 in DNA: TGCAGCGTTGGGAACTTGGCGGGTCAGCCCCAGCATTTT.

This sequence joins TRBV18 and TRBJ2-2; 7 positions agree with TRBD1. This CDR3 is built from 15 residues. Germline V gene sequence: CDR1 KGHSH, CDR2 LQKENI. V lost 2 bases, J lost 6 bases, and 6 bases stayed unmatched. CDR3 sequence: CASSPGQAKAGELFF. The CDR3 DNA is TGTGCCAGCTCACCAGGACAGGCGAAGGCCGGGGAGCTGTTTTTT.

The J gene is TRBJ2-7, the V gene TRBV30; unclear D gene. The germline V gene encodes CDR1 GTSNPN and CDR2 SVGIG (reference sequence). This CDR3 region has 12 residues. V shed 0 bases and J shed 3 bases, with 6 bases lying between them. As DNA, the CDR3 is TGTGCCTGGAGTGTAGATCTCTACGAGCAGTACTTC. It encodes CAWSVDLYEQYF.

V is TRBV7-9 and J is TRBJ1-2; possible D gene TRBD1, 5 bases. V was shortened by 7 bases and J by 8 bases, with 20 bases between the two germline ends. The CDR3 covers 14 residues. Per the germline V gene, CDR1 is SEHNR and CDR2 is FQNEAQ (reference sequence). The CDR3 is CASTPDIGLRGYTF. CDR3 bases: TGTGCCAGCACCCCGGACATTGGGCTTCGAGGCTACACCTTC.

The gene calls are TRBV7-9 and TRBJ2-7; D may be TRBD1 (5 bases). The CDR3 is 13 residues long. Per germline, CDR1 SEHNR and CDR2 FQNEAQ (reference sequence). Trimming removed 2 bases at V and 6 bases at J, with 11 bases between. CDR3 amino acids: CASSLSRVGEQYF. CDR3 coding DNA: TGTGCCAGCAGCTTAAGCAGGGTCGGCGAGCAGTACTTC.

This chain joins TRBV9 and TRBJ2-1; 9 nucleotides match TRBD1. Germline trimming cut 3 bases from V and 6 bases from J; bases unmatched to any gene: 7. This CDR3 region has 15 residues. CDR1 and CDR2 (germline): SGDLS, YYNGEE. The CDR3 protein is CASSAVGQGINEQFF. The CDR3 nucleotides are TGTGCCAGCAGCGCGGTGGGACAGGGTATCAATGAGCAGTTCTTC.

The chain uses TRBV7-3 and TRBJ2-3; TRBD2 matches 8 bases. CDR3 size: 15 residues. The J segment lost 5 bases and the V segment lost 6 bases, leaving 10 bases of the junction unmatched. The germline V gene has CDR1 SGHTA and CDR2 FQGTGA. The CDR3 DNA follows: TGTGCCAGCAGGTCCGGGGGCGGGAGGAGAGATACGCAGTATTTT. It codes for CASRSGGGRRDTQYF.

This chain connects TRBV2 to TRBJ2-3; D may be TRBD2 (5 bases). The germline CDR1 and CDR2 sequences are SNHLY and FYNNEI. V lost 6 bases to trimming and J lost 0 bases, with 13 bases between them. CDR3 length: 15 residues. The CDR3 reads CASRLRVTSTDTQYF. The CDR3 DNA follows: TGTGCCAGCAGGCTGAGGGTTACTAGCACAGATACGCAGTATTTT. The full variable domain, completed using reference TRBV2 and TRBJ2-3, is EPEVTQTPSHQVTQMGQEVILRCVPISNHLYFYWYRQILGQKVEFLVSFYNNEISEKSEIFDDQFSVERPDGSNFTLKIRSTKLEDSAMYFCASRLRVTSTDTQYFGPGTRLTVL.

In its sample, this clone was seen once. The V call is TRBV10-3, the J call TRBJ2-1; TRBD2 matches 8 bases. Germline V gene lookup returns CDR1 ENHRY and CDR2 SYGVKD. This CDR3 has 16 amino acids. The V segment lost 6 bases and the J segment 1 base; nucleotides outside the gene matches: 8. The CDR3: CAIRTSELGSYNEQFF. DNA for the CDR3: TGTGCCATCAGGACTAGCGAGTTGGGGTCCTACAATGAGCAGTTCTTC.

V is TRBV10-2 and J is TRBJ2-1; TRBD2 aligns across 8 bases. The CDR3 length is 15 residues. The ends lost 4 bases at V and 0 bases at J; junction bases unmatched: 2. Per the germline V gene, CDR1 is WSHSY and CDR2 is SAAADI. The CDR3 loop is CASSGLATSYNEQFF. As DNA, the CDR3 is TGCGCCAGCAGTGGACTAGCGACCTCCTACAATGAGCAGTTCTTC.

The chain couples TRBV7-9 to TRBJ1-1; D is unclear. Between the trimmed V and J ends, which lost 4 bases and 4 bases, there was a span of 10 bases. The CDR3 contains 13 residues. Germline-derived CDR1 and CDR2 are SEHNR and FQNEAQ (reference sequence). CDR3 region: CASSSPTSTEAFF. CDR3 nucleotide sequence: TGTGCCAGCAGCTCACCGACGAGCACTGAAGCTTTCTTT. The full variable domain, with the rest looked up from reference TRBV7-9 and TRBJ1-1, is DTGVSQNPRHKITKRGQNVTFRCDPISEHNRLYWYRQTLGQGPEFLTYFQNEAQLEKSRLLSDRFSAERPKGSFSTLEIQRTEQGDSAMYLCASSSPTSTEAFFGQGTRLTVV.

The rearrangement joins TRBV29-1 to TRBJ1-1; 7 bases line up with TRBD1. The CDR3 has 13 residues. The V segment lost 0 bases and the J segment 5 bases; nucleotides outside the gene matches: 3. Germline-derived CDR1 and CDR2 are SQVTM and ANQGSEA. The CDR3 reads CSVEERGPTEAFF. CDR3 DNA: TGCAGCGTTGAAGAAAGGGGGCCAACTGAAGCTTTCTTT.

J is TRBJ1-1 and V is TRBV28; D uncertain. V dropped 3 bases and J dropped 1 base, with 9 bases sitting between them. The CDR3 sequence is 14 residues long. Germline V gene sequence: CDR1 MDHEN, CDR2 SYDVKM. The CDR3 loop reads CASSLTLTNTEAFF. The CDR3 coding sequence is TGTGCCAGCAGTTTGACGCTGACGAACACTGAAGCTTTCTTT.

This rearrangement joins TRBV30 to TRBJ2-6; D is perhaps TRBD2 (5 bases). The CDR3 totals 16 residues. CDR1 GTSNPN and CDR2 SVGIG come from the germline V gene (reference sequence). V dropped 4 bases and J dropped 4 bases, with 17 bases sitting between them. The CDR3 loop is CAWTSFGSAGANVLTF. Written as DNA, the CDR3 is TGTGCCTGGACCTCCTTTGGGAGCGCGGGGGCCAACGTCCTGACTTTC. Based on the CDR3 plus reference TRBV30 and TRBJ2-6, the full variable domain is SQTIHQWPATLVQPVGSPLSLECTVEGTSNPNLYWYRQAAGRGLQLLFYSVGIGQISSEVPQNLSASRPQDRQFILSSKKLLLSDSGFYLCAWTSFGSAGANVLTFGAGSRLTVL.

This chain links TRBV27 with TRBJ2-1; no clear D. CDR1 MNHEY and CDR2 SMNVEV come from the germline V gene (reference sequence). The V end lost 9 bases, the J end lost 6 bases, and 18 bases lay between the germline ends. The CDR3 loop spans 14 amino acids. CDR3 DNA: TGTGCCAGTCAGTCGGGCCCAACCACCAATGAGCAGTTCTTC. Translated: CASQSGPTTNEQFF.

The chain uses TRBV10-3 and TRBJ2-5, with D possibly TRBD1 on 6 matching bases. Trimming cost V 6 bases and J 2 bases, with 10 bases left between them. The CDR3 length is 13 residues. Germline lookup yields CDR1 ENHRY and CDR2 SYGVKD. The DNA of the CDR3 is TGTGCCATCAGCGAACAGGGACAAGAGACCCAGTACTTC. Its protein is CAISEQGQETQYF.

The rearrangement joins TRBV4-1 to TRBJ2-3; unclear D gene. The CDR3 loop spans 14 amino acids. V lost 0 bases to trimming and J lost 6 bases, with 10 bases between them. The V gene's germline CDR1 is MGHRA and CDR2 YSYEKL. The CDR3 loop is CASSQDTARDTQYF. The DNA of the CDR3 is TGCGCCAGCAGCCAAGATACGGCCCGGGATACGCAGTATTTT.

The chain couples TRBV3-1 (or the pseudogene TRBV3-2) to TRBJ2-1; TRBD2 might be the D (6 bases). The V end lost 7 bases, the J end lost 2 bases, and 9 bases lay between the germline ends. CDR1 LGHDT and CDR2 YNNKEL come from the germline V gene (reference sequence). CDR3 length: 13 amino acids. The CDR3 is CASTGGTYNEQFF. The CDR3 DNA reads as TGTGCCAGCACTGGCGGGACCTACAATGAGCAGTTCTTC.

This chain connects TRBV27 to TRBJ2-1; 13 bases are shared with TRBD2. Unmatched junction bases numbered 14, after V lost 8 bases and J lost 1 base. CDR3 length: 19 residues. CDR1 and CDR2 from the germline V gene are MNHEY and SMNVEV (reference sequence). The CDR3 here is CASRSSGLAGEGSYNEQFF. The CDR3, as DNA: TGTGCCAGCCGGAGCTCAGGACTAGCGGGAGAGGGATCCTACAATGAGCAGTTCTTC.

The rearrangement links TRBV6-5 to TRBJ1-1; perhaps TRBD1 as D (6 bases). CDR3 size: 12 residues. CDR1 MNHEY and CDR2 SVGAGI come from the germline V gene. The V end was cut by 5 bases, the J end by 8 bases, with 12 bases between. CDR3 in DNA: TGTGCCAGCAGTCCCGGACAGTCGGAAGCTTTCTTT. It specifies CASSPGQSEAFF.

The chain uses TRBV27 and TRBJ2-7; 9 nucleotides agree with TRBD1. This CDR3 is 15 amino acids long. J gave up 2 bases and V 5 bases, and 7 bases lay outside the gene matches. Germline V gene data show CDR1 as MNHEY and CDR2 as SMNVEV (reference sequence). The DNA of the CDR3 is TGTGCCAGCAGTATCTCGGGACAGGGTACCTACGAGCAGTACTTC. The encoded protein is CASSISGQGTYEQYF.